These T cell receptor beta chains were read from a single sample in a study of T cell responses to AZD1222 COVID-19 vaccine. Method: immunoSEQ multiplex PCR; TCRdb's copy keeps in-frame clones and lacks some. The sample holds about 90,000 clones; approximately 83% are singletons and the top ten take around 8%. This material consisted of peripheral blood, taken on day 0 of AZD1222 vaccination. These receptors all stem from an adult in good health. CDR3s include the opening cysteine and the closing phenylalanine or tryptophan. D genes are given only for firm matches. Not every row has a clone size; where given, it reads once, few, many or a size class.

V gene	D gene	clone size	J gene	CDR3 protein
TRBV3-1/TRBV3-2	NA	once	TRBJ1-1	CASSQDALTEAFF
TRBV4-3	NA	NA	TRBJ1-5	CASSQDVVGRTGGNQPQHF
TRBV19	TRBD1	NA	TRBJ1-2	CASSIVGQWGYGYTF
TRBV24-1	NA	NA	TRBJ2-1	CATSYYNEQFF
TRBV18	NA	NA	TRBJ2-1	CASSPPPGGGNEQFF
TRBV9	TRBD2	NA	TRBJ2-1	CASSGGAAGGYGEQFF
TRBV11-2	NA	NA	TRBJ2-7	CASSLEGSYYEQYF
TRBV19	NA	NA	TRBJ2-7	CASSGGTSYEQYF
TRBV30	TRBD1	NA	TRBJ1-5	CAWSGEQGQIYSNQPQHF
TRBV3-1/TRBV3-2	NA	NA	TRBJ1-6	CASSPFAQGAYSPLHF
TRBV4-1	TRBD1	NA	TRBJ1-2	CASSQPLSWTGINGYTF
TRBV6-6	TRBD2	NA	TRBJ2-1	CASSHPASGDEQFF
TRBV4-2	NA	once	TRBJ2-7	CASSQAGWSSYEQYF
TRBV2	NA	NA	TRBJ1-1	CASRGDSLTEAFF
TRBV5-1	TRBD1	NA	TRBJ1-5	CASSTGAEGDQPQHF
TRBV30	NA	NA	TRBJ1-1	CAWRNVNTEAFF
TRBV28	NA	NA	TRBJ1-2	CASCPGSDYGYTF
TRBV6-5	TRBD1	NA	TRBJ1-1	CGTGSNSGEAFF
TRBV6-5	NA	NA	TRBJ2-1	CASRGSSYNEQFF
TRBV21-1	NA	NA	TRBJ2-3	CASRWTSSCTDTQYF
TRBV27	NA	once	TRBJ2-3	CASSSRGYTDTQYF
TRBV5-4	NA	NA	TRBJ2-7	CASSLEDRGETYEQYF
TRBV5-6	TRBD1	NA	TRBJ1-5	CASSSMSGQYSNQPQHF
TRBV28	NA	NA	TRBJ2-1	CASSLRNEQFF
TRBV29-1	NA	NA	TRBJ1-2	CSLEGAGAGYTF
TRBV4-1	NA	NA	TRBJ2-3	CASSLAGDTQYF
TRBV13	TRBD2	NA	TRBJ2-1	CASSGGLAGGLLGDEQFF
TRBV9	NA	NA	TRBJ1-3	CASSVGGNTIYF
TRBV7-2	TRBD1	NA	TRBJ1-3	CASSLTGAGNTIYF
TRBV18	TRBD1	NA	TRBJ2-2	CASSPPTGGNTGELFF
TRBV28	TRBD2	NA	TRBJ2-2	CASSSGLAGGIDTGELFF
TRBV6-6	NA	NA	TRBJ2-5	CASSRGTEETQYF
TRBV6-5	NA	NA	TRBJ2-7	CASSYAGTRSSYEQYF
TRBV7-3	NA	NA	TRBJ1-5	CASSLSQNQPQHF
TRBV10-1	TRBD2	NA	TRBJ2-1	CASSKPSGNEQFF
TRBV6-5	NA	NA	TRBJ1-4	CASSYYGGLGEKLFF
TRBV10-1	TRBD2	NA	TRBJ2-1	CASSVTSGSKGNEQFF
TRBV20-1	NA	NA	TRBJ1-2	CSASSGRGYTF
TRBV9	NA	NA	TRBJ1-3	CASSVGRAIDSGNTIYF
TRBV5-1	TRBD2	NA	TRBJ2-2	CASSKGLAGYAGELFF
TRBV9	TRBD1	once	TRBJ2-7	CASSVGQGNSYEQYF
TRBV7-3	NA	NA	TRBJ1-1	CASSLNSGAGNTEAFF
TRBV2	NA	few	TRBJ2-7	CASKEYAGRSSYEQYF
TRBV4-1	TRBD1	NA	TRBJ1-2	CASSQDGTGALYGYTF
TRBV7-9	NA	NA	TRBJ2-2	CASSETGTPNTGELFF
TRBV5-6	NA	NA	TRBJ2-3	CASSPSWIADTQYF
TRBV11-3	NA	few	TRBJ2-1	CASSLSQTNEQFF
TRBV6-4	NA	NA	TRBJ1-3	CASSVGGGNTIYF
TRBV28	NA	NA	TRBJ2-5	CASSFGRVGETQYF
TRBV14	NA	NA	TRBJ2-7	CASSQVRESEQYF
TRBV27	TRBD2	NA	TRBJ2-7	CASSSPGLAGEQYF
TRBV7-2	NA	NA	TRBJ1-1	CASRVRPNPNTEAFF